These 27 T cell receptor beta chains came from one sample sequenced in a study of blood T cell repertoires in COVID-19. Profiled with immunoSEQ multiplex PCR; TCRdb holds only in-frame clones, not every one. The sample records over 300,000 clones, around 90% being singletons. Sequenced material: peripheral blood. The receptors shown here come from a young man who had recovered from COVID-19.

This chain links TRBV5-6 with TRBJ1-1; no definite D call. The CDR3 has 18 residues. Trimming removed 0 bases at V and 2 bases at J, with 20 bases between. Per the germline V gene, CDR1 is SGHDT and CDR2 is YYEEEE. CDR3 coding DNA: TGTGCCAGCAGCTTGGTTAGAGGCAGAATGATGTCCAACACTGAAGCTTTCTTT. Translated, it gives CASSLVRGRMMSNTEAFF.

The chain has TRBV6-6 and TRBJ1-2, with 8 bases fitting TRBD1. The CDR3 length is 16 residues. Per the germline V gene, CDR1 is MNHNY and CDR2 is SVGAGI (reference sequence). The junction had 12 bases not matched to a gene; V was cut back by 2 bases and J by 7 bases. The CDR3 coding sequence is TGTGCCAGCAGTTACGGTCCCACAGGGGGGTCTGGTGGCTACACCTTC. Translated: CASSYGPTGGSGGYTF.

J is TRBJ2-7 and V is TRBV14; 7 nucleotides line up with TRBD2. The CDR3 sequence is 16 residues long. Trimming removed 3 bases from V and 3 bases from J; junction bases left unmatched: 11. CDR1 SGHDN and CDR2 FVKESK come from the germline V gene. CDR3 in amino acids: CASSHYGRGFLYEQYF. DNA of the CDR3: TGTGCCAGCAGCCATTATGGGAGGGGATTCCTCTACGAGCAGTACTTC.

V and J are TRBV24-1 and TRBJ2-1; TRBD1 matches 8 bases. Trimming removed 12 bases from V and 4 bases from J; junction bases left unmatched: 4. Germline V gene lookup returns CDR1 KGHDR and CDR2 SFDVKD. This CDR3 region has 12 residues. Here the CDR3 reads CAVRDRYNEQFF. The CDR3 DNA follows: TGTGCCGTACGGGACAGGTACAATGAGCAGTTCTTC.

The chain links TRBV5-4 to TRBJ1-2; D possibly corresponds to TRBD1 (6 bases). CDR3 length equals 14 residues. V was pared by 0 bases and J by 8 bases, with 14 bases between. The germline V gene encodes CDR1 SGHNT and CDR2 YYREEE (reference sequence). The chain's CDR3 is CASSLVQQGRGYTF. The CDR3 region has the DNA TGTGCCAGCAGCTTGGTTCAGCAGGGGAGAGGCTACACCTTC.

As concerns this clone: At one end the junction does not follow the germline gene, possibly because of a read error. This rearrangement joins TRBV6-5 to TRBJ1-1, with 7 bases lining up with TRBD1. Germline V gene sequence: CDR1 MNHEY, CDR2 SVGAGI. The CDR3 has 14 amino acids. CDR3 residues: CASSYRAGGGEVFF. In DNA, the CDR3 is TGTGCCAGCAGTTACAGGGCAGGGGGAGGTGAAGTTTTCTTT.

This clone was seen a single time. The DNA for the CDR3 is TGTGCCAGCAGGGAGGAGGGCGGCCTGAATCAGCCCCAGCATTTT. This encodes CASREEGGLNQPQHF. The chain links TRBV2 to TRBJ1-5; no definite D call. The V and J ends lost 6 bases and 4 bases respectively, with 16 bases between them. CDR3 length equals 15 residues. The germline gives CDR1 SNHLY, CDR2 FYNNEI. The full variable domain, its missing parts supplied by reference TRBV2 and TRBJ1-5, is EPEVTQTPSHQVTQMGQEVILRCVPISNHLYFYWYRQILGQKVEFLVSFYNNEISEKSEIFDDQFSVERPDGSNFTLKIRSTKLEDSAMYFCASREEGGLNQPQHFGDGTRLSIL.

This chain joins TRBV3-1 (or the pseudogene TRBV3-2) and TRBJ1-1, with a weak D call TRBD1 (5 bases). The germline V gene has CDR1 LGHDT and CDR2 YNNKEL (reference sequence). Trimming removed 4 bases from V and 1 base from J, with 13 bases in between. The CDR3 contains 15 residues. CDR3 sequence reads: CASSPQGWQNTEAFF. The CDR3, as DNA: TGTGCCAGCAGCCCGCAGGGATGGCAGAACACTGAAGCTTTCTTT.

CDR3 nucleotide sequence: TGCAGCGTTGAACCCAGTCCCTATGGCTACACCTTC. It codes for CSVEPSPYGYTF. The chain has TRBV29-1 and TRBJ1-2; unclear D gene. V lost 2 bases and J lost 4, with 8 bases in between. The CDR3 has 12 amino acids. In germline, CDR1 is SQVTM, CDR2 ANQGSEA.

The rearrangement links TRBV19 to TRBJ2-2; TRBD2 matches 14 bases. With 10 bases clipped from V and 5 bases from J, the junction kept 6 bases outside the gene matches. Germline loops: CDR1 LNHDA, CDR2 SQIVND (reference sequence). There are 15 residues in the CDR3. CDR3 nucleotide sequence: TGTGCCACCCGGACTAGCGGGAGGTGGACCGGGGAGCTGTTTTTT. It codes for CATRTSGRWTGELFF.

V gene TRBV12-3 or TRBV12-4 combines with J gene TRBJ2-1; 8 nucleotides line up with TRBD1. The CDR3 is 13 amino acids. V shed 6 bases and J 4 bases; nucleotides not matched to a gene: 2. CDR3 in amino acids: CASSTGGYNEQFF. The CDR3 bases are TGTGCCAGCAGCACAGGGGGATACAATGAGCAGTTCTTC.

The CDR3 here is CASSEAQGLQNSPLHF. DNA for the CDR3: TGTGCCAGCAGTGAAGCGCAGGGGTTGCAGAATTCACCCCTCCACTTT. The chain recombines TRBV2 with TRBJ1-6; a possible D gene is TRBD1 (6 bases). The germline V gene encodes CDR1 SNHLY and CDR2 FYNNEI. The length of the CDR3 is 16 residues. With 0 bases removed from V and 7 bases from J, the gap between germline ends came to 13 bases.

This clone was counted a single time. The chain joins TRBV24-1 to TRBJ2-1, with D maybe TRBD2 (5 bases). Germline-derived CDR1 and CDR2 are KGHDR and SFDVKD. V lost 3 bases and J 1 base, leaving 12 bases between the germline ends. The CDR3 covers 16 residues. The CDR3 is CATSDRASSSYNEQFF. The CDR3 DNA reads as TGTGCCACCAGTGATAGGGCTAGCTCTTCCTACAATGAGCAGTTCTTC.

The chain is built from TRBV24-1 and TRBJ2-1; D ambiguous. CDR3 length equals 13 residues. The germline V gene encodes CDR1 KGHDR and CDR2 SFDVKD. V gave up 4 bases and J gave up 8 bases, with 11 bases separating them. Here the CDR3 reads CATSEVGRDEQFF. The DNA of the CDR3 is TGTGCCACCAGTGAGGTCGGTCGGGATGAGCAGTTCTTC.

The CDR3 reads CASSQDLGTGVYGYTF. CDR3 bases: TGTGCCAGCAGCCAAGATCTTGGGACAGGCGTCTATGGCTACACCTTC. The genes are TRBV4-2 and TRBJ1-2, with TRBD1 matching 8 bases. Germline V gives CDR1 LGHNA, CDR2 YNFKEQ. The CDR3 extends over 16 amino acids. V trimming: 0 bases; J trimming: 4 bases; junction bases outside the gene matches: 7.

The chain links TRBV12-5 to TRBJ2-1, with 9 bases matching TRBD2. After removal of 4 bases from V and 6 bases from J, the junction contained 16 bases not matched to a gene. The CDR3 runs 18 residues. Germline V gives CDR1 LGHNT, CDR2 FRNRAP. CDR3 in amino acids: CASGWIVASGDSLNEQFF. The CDR3 nucleotides are TGTGCTAGTGGTTGGATCGTAGCTAGCGGGGATTCCCTCAATGAGCAGTTCTTC.

This chain joins TRBV7-2 and TRBJ2-7; the D gene is possibly TRBD2 (6 bases). Germline V gives CDR1 SGHTA, CDR2 FQGNSA. The length of the CDR3 is 16 residues. Trimming stripped 1 base from V and 0 bases from J, with 13 bases between. CDR3 DNA: TGTGCCAGCAGCTTAGGAGCGGGCTCCAGCTCCTACGAGCAGTACTTC. Amino acids: CASSLGAGSSSYEQYF.

Written as DNA, the CDR3 is TGTGCCAGCAGCTTCGGACTCACCTACGAGCAGTACTTC. Its translation: CASSFGLTYEQYF. The V call is TRBV6-2 or TRBV6-3, the J call TRBJ2-7, with D possibly TRBD2 on 5 matching bases. The CDR3 runs to 13 residues. Trimming removed 6 bases from V and 2 bases from J, with 11 bases in between. The germline V gene encodes CDR1 MNHEY and CDR2 SVGEGT.

The rearrangement uses TRBV10-3 and TRBJ1-5; no firm D call. The germline V gene has CDR1 ENHRY and CDR2 SYGVKD. V lost 0 bases, J lost 3 bases, and 9 bases lay in between. The length of the CDR3 is 15 residues. The CDR3 sequence: CAISESTSFNQPQHF. DNA of the CDR3: TGTGCCATCAGTGAGTCGACAAGTTTCAATCAGCCCCAGCATTTT.

The rearrangement uses TRBV19 and TRBJ2-7, with a tentative D call TRBD1 (6 bases). V was trimmed by 4 bases and J by 0 bases, leaving 13 bases between them. This CDR3 region has 15 residues. Germline V gives CDR1 LNHDA, CDR2 SQIVND (reference sequence). The CDR3 nucleotides read TGTGCCAGTAGTACCTGGACAGCCAGCTCCTACGAGCAGTACTTC. Its protein is CASSTWTASSYEQYF.

This clone has only a few counts. Other DNA sequences in the same sample also yield this CDR3. The chain has TRBV7-3 and TRBJ1-2; TRBD1 matches at 8 bases. The CDR3 contains 13 residues. Germline V gene data show CDR1 as SGHTA and CDR2 as FQGTGA. The J segment lost 4 bases and the V segment lost 5 bases, leaving 3 bases of the junction unmatched. CDR3 sequence: CASSPGQGYGYTF. CDR3 coding DNA: TGTGCCAGCAGCCCTGGACAGGGCTATGGCTACACCTTC.

The rearrangement links TRBV10-2 to TRBJ1-5, with D uncertain. This CDR3 is built from 16 residues. V lost 5 bases and J lost 1, with 15 bases in between. Germline V lookup: CDR1 WSHSY, CDR2 SAAADI. The CDR3 reads CASSLEGGISNQPQHF. The DNA for the CDR3 is TGCGCCAGCAGTTTAGAAGGCGGGATCAGCAATCAGCCCCAGCATTTT.

V usage is TRBV7-6 and J usage is TRBJ2-1; D possibly corresponds to TRBD2 (6 bases). V was cut by 5 bases and J by 0 bases, with 14 bases left in between. CDR1 SGHVS and CDR2 FNYEAQ come from the germline V gene. This CDR3 spans 16 amino acids. CDR3 nucleotide sequence: TGTGCCAGCAGCCCCCGGGAGCGTGCCTCCTACAATGAGCAGTTCTTC. Its translation: CASSPRERASYNEQFF.

V usage is TRBV5-1 and J usage is TRBJ1-1; 9 bases are shared with TRBD1. V trimming: 3 bases; J trimming: 3 bases; junction bases outside the gene matches: 3. This CDR3 is 14 amino acids long. Germline V gene lookup returns CDR1 SGHRS and CDR2 YFSETQ. The CDR3 is CASSWTGVDTEAFF. The CDR3, as DNA: TGCGCCAGCAGCTGGACAGGGGTAGACACTGAAGCTTTCTTT. The entire variable domain, with the rest obtained from reference TRBV5-1 and TRBJ1-1, is as follows: KAGVTQTPRYLIKTRGQQVTLSCSPISGHRSVSWYQQTPGQGLQFLFEYFSETQRNKGNFPGRFSGRQFSNSRSEMNVSTLELGDSALYLCASSWTGVDTEAFFGQGTRLTVV.

The V and J genes are TRBV30 and TRBJ2-7; tentative D call: TRBD2 (5 bases). The CDR3 has 14 amino acids. V shed 0 bases and J shed 4 bases, with 13 bases lying between them. The germline V gene encodes CDR1 GTSNPN and CDR2 SVGIG (reference sequence). CDR3: CAWSVQAGLYEQYF. CDR3 nucleotide sequence: TGTGCCTGGAGTGTACAAGCTGGACTTTACGAGCAGTACTTC. Full variable domain (remainder filled in from reference TRBV30 and TRBJ2-7): SQTIHQWPATLVQPVGSPLSLECTVEGTSNPNLYWYRQAAGRGLQLLFYSVGIGQISSEVPQNLSASRPQDRQFILSSKKLLLSDSGFYLCAWSVQAGLYEQYFGPGTRLTVT.

This chain connects TRBV5-6 to TRBJ2-7; D is uncertain. This CDR3 region has 14 residues. V was pared by 0 bases and J by 2 bases, with 9 bases between. Germline V gene lookup returns CDR1 SGHDT and CDR2 YYEEEE. The CDR3: CASSLGRNAYEQYF. The CDR3 nucleotides are TGTGCCAGCAGCTTGGGGCGGAATGCCTACGAGCAGTACTTC.

Only one count was recorded for this clone. The rearrangement links TRBV2 to TRBJ2-5; 7 bases agree with TRBD1. The length of the CDR3 is 12 residues. Trimming at V came to 5 bases and at J to 5 bases, leaving 2 bases not matched to a gene. Germline CDR1 is SNHLY and CDR2 is FYNNEI. The CDR3 here is CASSLTGETQYF. For the CDR3, the DNA is TGTGCCAGCAGTTTGACAGGGGAGACCCAGTACTTC.